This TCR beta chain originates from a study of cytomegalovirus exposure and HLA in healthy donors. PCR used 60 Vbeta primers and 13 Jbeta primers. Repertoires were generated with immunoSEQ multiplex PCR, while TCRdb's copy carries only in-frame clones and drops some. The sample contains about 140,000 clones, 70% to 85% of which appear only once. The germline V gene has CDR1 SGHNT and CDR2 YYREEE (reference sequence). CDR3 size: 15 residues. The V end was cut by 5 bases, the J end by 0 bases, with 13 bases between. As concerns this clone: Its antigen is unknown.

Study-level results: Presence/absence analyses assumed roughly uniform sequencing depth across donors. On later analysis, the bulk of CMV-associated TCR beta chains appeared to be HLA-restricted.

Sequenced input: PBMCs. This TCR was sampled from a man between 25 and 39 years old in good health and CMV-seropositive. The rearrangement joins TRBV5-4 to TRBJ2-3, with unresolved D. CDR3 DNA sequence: TGTGCCAGCAGACCCGACCTGACAAGCACAGATACGCAGTATTTT. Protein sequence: CASRPDLTSTDTQYF.